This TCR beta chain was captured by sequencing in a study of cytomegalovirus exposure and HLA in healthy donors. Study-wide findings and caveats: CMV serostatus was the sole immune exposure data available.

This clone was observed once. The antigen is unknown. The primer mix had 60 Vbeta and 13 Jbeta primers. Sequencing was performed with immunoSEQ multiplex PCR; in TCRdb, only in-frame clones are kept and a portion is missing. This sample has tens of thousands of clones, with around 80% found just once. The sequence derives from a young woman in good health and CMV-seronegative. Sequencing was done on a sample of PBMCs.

The CDR3 DNA reads TGTGCCAGCAGCCCGCAGGGGGCGCGGGGAAACACCATATATTTT. It is translated as CASSPQGARGNTIYF. The chain joins TRBV14 to TRBJ1-3; 8 bases agree with TRBD1. After removal of 4 bases from V and 4 bases from J, the junction contained 6 bases not matched to a gene. The V gene's germline CDR1 is SGHDN and CDR2 FVKESK. This CDR3 contains 15 residues.